This T cell receptor (beta chain) was profiled in a study of T cell responses to AZD1222 COVID-19 vaccine. V lost 0 bases and J lost 3, with 12 bases in between. The CDR3 has 16 residues. Germline V gene data show CDR1 as LGHNA and CDR2 as YNFKEQ. Libraries were prepared by immunoSEQ multiplex PCR; TCRdb keeps only in-frame clonotypes and omits some of them. Of 70,000 to 95,000 clones listed, around 91% are singletons. Study results and caveats: An increase in Spike-specific TCR breadth and depth was observed after two AZD1222 doses. Reports indicate that nearly half of spike-specific TCRs are directed at unmutated variant regions. Sampling captured repertoires only after the peak T cell response. A mostly white British donor set with more females was recruited, and clonal diversity was possibly underestimated.

A note on this clone: Its target is not known.

The chain uses TRBV4-2 and TRBJ2-1; perhaps TRBD1 as D (6 bases). The sequence derives from an adult who received the AZD1222 COVID-19 vaccine. Specimen: peripheral blood, collected 28 days after the second AZD1222 dose. CDR3 sequence: CASSQEQGLDYNEQFF. DNA for the CDR3: TGTGCCAGCAGCCAAGAACAGGGTCTTGACTACAATGAGCAGTTCTTC.